Presented here are 27 T cell receptor beta chains from one specimen sequenced in a study of T cell repertoires in cytomegalovirus infection (dated by TCRdb to the late 2010s). Sequencing used an Illumina HiSeq 1500. TCRdb ran its own pipeline on the public reads, namely fastp trimming at Q25 and MiXCR clone calling, and kept in-frame beta chains. Rows are unified per CDR3 protein, each entry keeping the most common DNA and genes. Recorded for this sample are fewer than 1,000,000 distinct CDR3 sequences; around 32% of them occurred a single time. The leading ten clones occupy over 10% of the sample. Their antigens remain unidentified. In light of the paper, this sample's treatment or condition label describes: in vitro stimulation with specific CMV peptide epitopes to enrich CMV-specific T cells. This sample comprised cultured CD8+ T cells from PBMCs, obtained from culture after CMV antigen stimulation. The source of these receptors is a human donor in good health (CMV status not recorded). Some clones in this sample may be carry-over from other donors' samples.

The chain couples TRBV6-6 to TRBJ1-5, with D possibly being TRBD1 (6 bases). Germline V gene lookup returns CDR1 MNHNY and CDR2 SVGAGI (reference sequence). This CDR3 has 14 amino acids. The V end was cut by 6 bases, the J end by 5 bases, with 14 bases between. This chain's CDR3 is CASSLGQTYQPQHF. CDR3 sequence (DNA): TGTGCCAGCAGCCTAGGACAGACCTATCAGCCCCAGCATTTT.

This clonotype was counted between two and nine times. The chain has TRBV7-3 and TRBJ2-1, with TRBD1 matching over 8 bases. The germline V gene has CDR1 SGHTA and CDR2 FQGTGA. Trimming removed 5 bases from V and 7 bases from J; junction bases left unmatched: 10. The CDR3 covers 15 residues. CDR3 coding DNA: TGTGCCAGCAGCACTCCCGGGACAGGAATTAATGAGCAGTTCTTC. Protein sequence: CASSTPGTGINEQFF.

A word on this clonotype: One base away lies a much larger clone, so this may be a sequencing read error. V usage is TRBV4-1 and J usage is TRBJ2-4; D is unresolved. This CDR3 region has 14 residues. The germline gives CDR1 MGHRA, CDR2 YSYEKL. This chain's CDR3 is CANSAMVAKNIQYF. The CDR3, as DNA: TGTGCCAACAGCGCGATGGTAGCCAAAAACATTCAGTACTTC.

The chain has TRBV10-3 and TRBJ2-5; 11 positions match TRBD2. Germline-derived CDR1 and CDR2 are ENHRY and SYGVKD. The V segment lost 3 bases and the J segment 4 bases; nucleotides outside the gene matches: 7. This CDR3 comprises 16 residues. The CDR3: CAISEEGSGGGETQYF. The CDR3 DNA is TGTGCCATCAGTGAAGAGGGTAGCGGGGGGGGAGAGACCCAGTACTTC.

The chain is built from TRBV4-3 and TRBJ1-1; D is possibly TRBD1 (5 bases). The CDR3 consists of 14 residues. Trimming pared 5 bases from V and 0 bases from J, leaving 10 bases between. From germline, CDR1 is LGHNA and CDR2 YSLEER. In nucleotides, the CDR3 is TGCGCCAGCAGCGCCGGGACGATGAACACTGAAGCTTTCTTT. Translated: CASSAGTMNTEAFF.

Comment on this clonotype: This may come from a read error, since a much larger clone is one base off. The chain uses TRBV7-8 and TRBJ1-2; D remains ambiguous. This CDR3 has 13 residues. From germline, CDR1 is SGHVS and CDR2 FQNEAQ. The CDR3 DNA reads as TGTGTCAGCAGTTTTCAGCGGGTACGGGGCTACACCTTC. Protein: CVSSFQRVRGYTF. Full variable domain (missing parts from reference TRBV7-8 and TRBJ1-2): GAGVSQSPRYKVAKRGQDVALRCDPISGHVSLFWYQQALGQGPEFLTYFQNEAQLDKSGLPSDRFFAERPEGSVSTLKIQRTQQEDSAVYLCVSSFQRVRGYTFGSGTRLTVV.

In its sample, this clonotype was seen a few times. This chain joins TRBV12-3 or TRBV12-4 and TRBJ1-5, with a possible D match to TRBD1 (6 bases). This CDR3 contains 16 residues. Trimming shortened V by 5 bases and J by 8 bases, and 22 bases separated the two germline ends. CDR3 loop: CASSTTIGRGDKPQHF. CDR3 bases: TGTGCCAGCAGTACCACGATAGGCAGGGGAGATAAGCCCCAGCATTTT.

This clonotype appeared a few times. The rearrangement links TRBV11-3 to TRBJ2-7; maybe TRBD1 (5 bases). The length of the CDR3 is 15 residues. V was trimmed by 0 bases and J by 5 bases, leaving 14 bases between them. Germline-derived CDR1 and CDR2 are SGHNT and YENEEA. The CDR3 coding sequence is TGTGCCAGCAGCTTAGATACCAGGGAAGTAAACGAGCAGTACGTC. Translating it yields CASSLDTREVNEQYV.

This clonotype was seen just once. The V and J genes are TRBV5-6 and TRBJ2-1, with TRBD2 matching over 7 bases. Germline CDR1 SGHDT, CDR2 YYEEEE. J lost 3 bases, V lost 8 bases, and 5 bases had no gene match. The CDR3 runs 13 residues. CDR3 loop: CASVAGVYNEQFF. For the CDR3, the DNA is TGTGCCAGTGTGGCGGGGGTCTACAATGAGCAGTTCTTC.

The genes are TRBV19 and TRBJ1-2; D is undetermined. Germline values: CDR1 LNHDA, CDR2 SQIVND (reference sequence). V lost 3 bases to trimming and J lost 0 bases, with 14 bases between them. This CDR3 region has 16 residues. CDR3 protein: CASSIRPPPPNYGYTF. For the CDR3, the DNA is TGTGCCAGTAGTATCCGGCCCCCTCCACCTAACTATGGCTACACCTTC.

This clonotype is a singleton in its sample. The V gene is TRBV12-5, the J gene TRBJ1-2; D is undetermined. V was clipped by 1 base and J by 2 bases, with 11 bases between them. Looked up from germline, CDR1 is LGHNT and CDR2 is FRNRAP. This CDR3 contains 15 residues. Written as DNA, the CDR3 is TGTGCTAGTGGTTTGGACCCCGGGTCCAACTATGGCTACACCTTC. Its translation is CASGLDPGSNYGYTF.

There are many counts of this clonotype. V is TRBV7-2 and J is TRBJ2-1; 13 bases line up with TRBD2. Germline trimming cut 5 bases from V and 6 bases from J; bases unmatched to any gene: 13. Germline-derived CDR1 and CDR2 are SGHTA and FQGNSA. The CDR3 loop spans 18 amino acids. The CDR3 DNA reads as TGTGCCAGCAGCCTTGGGACTAGCGGGGTAGGTCGGGGCAATGAGCAGTTCTTC. Protein: CASSLGTSGVGRGNEQFF.

The chain is built from TRBV4-1 and TRBJ2-1; TRBD2 matches 8 bases. V was pared by 5 bases and J by 0 bases, with 6 bases of the junction left unmatched. From germline, CDR1 is MGHRA and CDR2 YSYEKL. The CDR3 runs 16 residues. DNA of the CDR3: TGCGCCAGCAGCAACATGGCGGGGGGCTCCTACAATGAGCAGTTCTTC. Translation gives CASSNMAGGSYNEQFF.

The chain links TRBV6-6 to TRBJ1-5; 7 bases fit TRBD1. V trimming: 0 bases; J trimming: 6 bases; junction bases outside the gene matches: 8. CDR3 length: 16 amino acids. CDR1 and CDR2 from the germline V gene are MNHNY and SVGAGI (reference sequence). The CDR3 region is CASSYSDRVFSQPQHF. The CDR3 nucleotides are TGTGCCAGCAGTTACTCTGACAGGGTTTTCAGTCAGCCCCAGCATTTT.

The V gene is TRBV6-6, the J gene TRBJ2-7, with 8 bases fitting TRBD1. Germline V gives CDR1 MNHNY, CDR2 SVGAGI (reference sequence). J gave up 1 base and V 2 bases, and 7 bases lay outside the gene matches. CDR3 size: 16 residues. The DNA of the CDR3 is TGTGCCAGCAGTTACCTGGGACAGGCCCTTTCCTACGAGCAGTACTTC. Translation gives CASSYLGQALSYEQYF.

This clonotype has only a few counts. The chain is built from TRBV4-2 and TRBJ2-1; D is possibly TRBD2 (6 bases). Germline CDR1 LGHNA, CDR2 YNFKEQ. The V gene lost 0 bases and the J gene lost 0 bases, with 15 bases spanning the gap. This CDR3 region has 18 residues. CDR3 DNA sequence: TGTGCCAGCAGCCAAGAACTAGCAGATTTGAGCTCCTACAATGAGCAGTTCTTC. This sequence encodes CASSQELADLSSYNEQFF.

This clonotype turned up a few times. The chain combines TRBV2 with TRBJ1-1; D ambiguous. The CDR3 spans 15 residues. V was shortened by 7 bases and J by 8 bases, with 23 bases between the two germline ends. From germline, CDR1 is SNHLY and CDR2 FYNNEI. CDR3 DNA sequence: TGTGCCAGCACTTACTCCTTGGACGATAAAAGCGAAGCTTTCTTT. This codes for CASTYSLDDKSEAFF.

This clonotype was recorded a few times. The chain uses TRBV27 and TRBJ2-3, with a possible D match to TRBD2 (5 bases). The CDR3 extends over 14 amino acids. The germline gives CDR1 MNHEY, CDR2 SMNVEV (reference sequence). V was pared by 5 bases and J by 2 bases, with 11 bases between. CDR3 DNA sequence: TGTGCCAGCAGTCCCGGACTCCTCACAGATACGCAGTATTTT. It encodes CASSPGLLTDTQYF.

With respect to this clonotype: Germline and junction disagree at one end, which may indicate a read error. The V call is TRBV12-3 or TRBV12-4, the J call TRBJ1-6, with D possibly matching TRBD1 (5 bases). This CDR3 has 14 residues. CDR3 in DNA: TGTGCCAGCAGTCCGGGACTAGGTGATTCACCCCTCTACTTT. Its protein product is CASSPGLGDSPLYF.

A few counts support this clonotype. The gene calls are TRBV6-1 and TRBJ2-6; 9 bases are shared with TRBD1. The CDR3 covers 16 residues. Germline CDR1 and CDR2: MNHNS and SASEGT. The V segment lost 6 bases and the J segment 3 bases; nucleotides outside the gene matches: 6. CDR3 in DNA: TGTGCCAGCAGGGGCACAGGGGGCTTTGGGGCCAACGTCCTGACTTTC. This gives the protein CASRGTGGFGANVLTF.

The chain employs TRBV12-5 and TRBJ1-1; D is perhaps TRBD1 (5 bases). CDR1 LGHNT and CDR2 FRNRAP come from the germline V gene. The germline V and J ends were trimmed by 3 bases and 1 base, with 12 bases remaining between them. The CDR3 has 15 residues. Here the CDR3 DNA reads TGTGCTAGTGGTTTCCTGGACACTCGGAACACTGAAGCTTTCTTT. This codes for CASGFLDTRNTEAFF.

The rearrangement links TRBV6-1 to TRBJ2-5; TRBD1 or TRBD2 may be the D gene (6 bases each). This CDR3 has 14 amino acids. CDR1 and CDR2 from the germline V gene are MNHNS and SASEGT. Between the trimmed V and J ends, which lost 1 base and 5 bases, there was a span of 11 bases. The CDR3 bases are TGTGCCAGCAGTGAAGTGACAGGAGGGGAGACCCAGTACTTC. This encodes CASSEVTGGETQYF.

This clonotype was seen repeatedly, ten times or more. V usage is TRBV5-6 and J usage is TRBJ2-7; D may be TRBD1 or TRBD2 (5 bases each). The CDR3 loop spans 15 amino acids. The germline gives CDR1 SGHDT, CDR2 YYEEEE. The V gene lost 2 bases and the J gene lost 2 bases, with 14 bases spanning the gap. The CDR3 region has the DNA TGTGCCAGCAGCTTCTTAAAAGAGGGACCCTACGAGCAGTACTTC. Translation gives CASSFLKEGPYEQYF.

This clonotype was detected many times. The chain links TRBV7-6 to TRBJ2-1, with TRBD2 matching over 12 bases. This CDR3 comprises 20 residues. With V trimmed by 1 base and J by 7 bases, 17 bases remained unmatched. In germline, CDR1 is SGHVS, CDR2 FNYEAQ. DNA of the CDR3: TGTGCCAGCAGCTTAGGAGTGACTAGCGGGGGATCTCTGCCTCCTAATGAGCAGTTCTTC. Protein: CASSLGVTSGGSLPPNEQFF.

This clonotype appeared a few times. The V and J genes are TRBV7-6 and TRBJ2-7; D unresolved. V lost 5 bases, J lost 2 bases, and 10 bases lay in between. This CDR3 comprises 13 residues. CDR1 and CDR2 from the germline V gene are SGHVS and FNYEAQ. CDR3 sequence reads: CASSPDWTYEQYF. In DNA, the CDR3 is TGTGCCAGCAGCCCCGACTGGACCTACGAGCAGTACTTC.

Many counts were recorded for this clonotype. This chain uses TRBV12-3 or TRBV12-4 with TRBJ2-3, with 7 bases lining up with TRBD1. The CDR3 has 12 residues. The ends lost 11 bases at V and 5 bases at J; junction bases unmatched: 7. The CDR3 sequence is CASTGSRDTQYF. CDR3 nucleotide sequence: TGTGCCTCGACAGGGTCAAGAGATACGCAGTATTTT.

This clonotype was picked up one time. Germline and junction disagree at one end, which may indicate a read error. The V gene is TRBV4-1, the J gene TRBJ2-7; TRBD1 or TRBD2 may be the D gene (5 bases each). The CDR3 is 16 residues long. Germline CDR1 is MGHRA and CDR2 is YSYEKL. DNA for the CDR3: TGTGCCAGCAGCCAAGCTCCGGGGCCAGGGAACTACGAGCAGTACTTC. This gives the protein CASSQAPGPGNYEQYF.